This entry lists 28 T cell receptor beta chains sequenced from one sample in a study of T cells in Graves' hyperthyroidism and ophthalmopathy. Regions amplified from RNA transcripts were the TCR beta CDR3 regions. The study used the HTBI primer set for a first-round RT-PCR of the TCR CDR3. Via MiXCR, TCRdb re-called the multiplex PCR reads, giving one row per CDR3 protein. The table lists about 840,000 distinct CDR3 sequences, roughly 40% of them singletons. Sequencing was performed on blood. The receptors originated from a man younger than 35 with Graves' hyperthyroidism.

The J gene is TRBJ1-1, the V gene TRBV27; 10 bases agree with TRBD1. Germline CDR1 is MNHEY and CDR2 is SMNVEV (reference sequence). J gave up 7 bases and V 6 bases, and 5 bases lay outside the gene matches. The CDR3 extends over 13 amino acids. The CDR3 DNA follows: TGTGCCAGCAGACGGACAGGGGGGGATGAAGCTTTCTTT. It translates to CASRRTGGDEAFF.

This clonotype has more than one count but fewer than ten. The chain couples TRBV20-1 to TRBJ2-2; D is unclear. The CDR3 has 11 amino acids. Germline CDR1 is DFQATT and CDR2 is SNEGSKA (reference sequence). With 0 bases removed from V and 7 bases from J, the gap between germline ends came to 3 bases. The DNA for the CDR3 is TGCAGTGCTAGAGAGTACGGGGAGCTGTTTTTT. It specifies CSAREYGELFF.

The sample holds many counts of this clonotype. CDR3 protein: CASSAQGQETQYF. CDR3 nucleotides: TGTGCCAGTAGTGCACAGGGGCAGGAGACCCAGTACTTC. The chain links TRBV19 to TRBJ2-5, with 7 positions matching TRBD1. The CDR3 is 13 residues long. CDR1 and CDR2 from the germline V gene are LNHDA and SQIVND (reference sequence). V was pared by 5 bases and J by 5 bases, with 5 bases of the junction left unmatched.

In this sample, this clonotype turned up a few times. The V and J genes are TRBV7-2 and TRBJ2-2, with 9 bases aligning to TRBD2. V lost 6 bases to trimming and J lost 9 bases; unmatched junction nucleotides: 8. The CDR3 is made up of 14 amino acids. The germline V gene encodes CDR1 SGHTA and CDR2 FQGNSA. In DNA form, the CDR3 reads TGTGCCAGCAGGCGGGGGGGCGAGAGCCGGGAGCTGTTTTTT. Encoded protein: CASRRGGESRELFF.

CDR3 region: CAISYGQGKGEGYTF. CDR3 DNA: TGTGCCATCAGCTACGGACAGGGTAAGGGTGAAGGCTACACCTTC. The chain is built from TRBV10-3 and TRBJ1-2, with TRBD1 identical over 8 bases. V gave up 6 bases and J gave up 8 bases; unmatched junction bases: 14. Germline CDR1 is ENHRY and CDR2 is SYGVKD. There are 15 residues in the CDR3.

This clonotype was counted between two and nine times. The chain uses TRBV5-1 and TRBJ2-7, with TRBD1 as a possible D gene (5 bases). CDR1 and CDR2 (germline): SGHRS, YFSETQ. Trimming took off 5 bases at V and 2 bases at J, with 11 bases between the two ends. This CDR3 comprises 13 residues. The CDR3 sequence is CASSYDSTYEQYF. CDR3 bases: TGCGCCAGCAGTTATGACAGTACCTACGAGCAGTACTTC.

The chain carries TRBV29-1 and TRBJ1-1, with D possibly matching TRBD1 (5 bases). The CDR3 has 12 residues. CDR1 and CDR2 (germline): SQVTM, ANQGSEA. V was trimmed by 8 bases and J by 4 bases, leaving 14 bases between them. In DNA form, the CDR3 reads TGCAGCTTAGGGGAGGGACGCACTGAAGCTTTCTTT. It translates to CSLGEGRTEAFF.

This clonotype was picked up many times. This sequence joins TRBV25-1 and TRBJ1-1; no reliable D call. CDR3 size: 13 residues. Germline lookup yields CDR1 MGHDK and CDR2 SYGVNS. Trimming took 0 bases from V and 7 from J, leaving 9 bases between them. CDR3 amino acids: CASSEYSRNEAFF. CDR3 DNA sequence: TGTGCCAGCAGTGAATATAGCCGGAATGAAGCTTTCTTT.

The CDR3 is CASSSPSGSATGELFF. DNA of the CDR3: TGTGCCAGCAGTTCGCCTAGCGGGAGTGCCACCGGGGAGCTGTTTTTT. This chain joins TRBV6-1 and TRBJ2-2; TRBD2 agrees at 10 bases. This CDR3 contains 16 residues. V trimming: 5 bases; J trimming: 4 bases; junction bases outside the gene matches: 7. The germline V gene encodes CDR1 MNHNS and CDR2 SASEGT.

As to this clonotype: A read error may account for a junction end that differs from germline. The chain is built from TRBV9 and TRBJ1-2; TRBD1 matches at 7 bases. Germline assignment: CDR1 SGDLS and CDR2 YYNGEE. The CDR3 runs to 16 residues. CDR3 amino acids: CASSQERDRRFGSYTF. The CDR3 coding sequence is TGCGCCAGCAGCCAAGAACGGGACAGACGCTTTGGGAGCTACACCTTC.

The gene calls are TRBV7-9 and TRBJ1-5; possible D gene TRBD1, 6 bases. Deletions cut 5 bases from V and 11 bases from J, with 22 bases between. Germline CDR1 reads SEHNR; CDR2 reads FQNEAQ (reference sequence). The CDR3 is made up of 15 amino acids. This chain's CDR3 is CASSQGQGVGTTQHF. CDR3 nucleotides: TGTGCCAGCAGCCAAGGTCAAGGTGTGGGGACAACCCAGCATTTT.

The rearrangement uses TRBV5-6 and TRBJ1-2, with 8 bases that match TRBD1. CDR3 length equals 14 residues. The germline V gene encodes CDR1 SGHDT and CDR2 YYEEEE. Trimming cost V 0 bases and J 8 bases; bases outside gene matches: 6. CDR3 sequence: CASSLVRQGKGYTF. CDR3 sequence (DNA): TGTGCCAGCAGCTTGGTCAGACAGGGGAAAGGCTACACCTTC.

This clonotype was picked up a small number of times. The CDR3 loop is CSAGGQGAPYEQYF. Written as DNA, the CDR3 is TGCAGTGCTGGGGGACAGGGGGCCCCCTACGAGCAGTACTTC. The chain carries TRBV20-1 and TRBJ2-7; 12 bases fit TRBD1. There are 14 residues in the CDR3. Trimming removed 5 bases from V and 2 bases from J; junction bases left unmatched: 4. Looked up from germline, CDR1 is DFQATT and CDR2 is SNEGSKA (reference sequence).

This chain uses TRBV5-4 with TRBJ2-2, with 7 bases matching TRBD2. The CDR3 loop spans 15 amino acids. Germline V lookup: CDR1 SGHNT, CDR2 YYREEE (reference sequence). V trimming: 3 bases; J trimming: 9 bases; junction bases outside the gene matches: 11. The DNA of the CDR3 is TGTGCCAGCAGCTCATCGGAGGGAGGGTTCCGGGAGCTGTTTTTT. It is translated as CASSSSEGGFRELFF.

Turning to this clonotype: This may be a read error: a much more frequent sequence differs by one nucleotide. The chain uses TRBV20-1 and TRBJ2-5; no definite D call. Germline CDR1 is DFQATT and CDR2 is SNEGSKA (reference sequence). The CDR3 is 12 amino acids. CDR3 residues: CSATRTQEAQYF. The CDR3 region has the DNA TGCAGTGCTACCAGGACGCAAGAGGCCCAGTACTTC.

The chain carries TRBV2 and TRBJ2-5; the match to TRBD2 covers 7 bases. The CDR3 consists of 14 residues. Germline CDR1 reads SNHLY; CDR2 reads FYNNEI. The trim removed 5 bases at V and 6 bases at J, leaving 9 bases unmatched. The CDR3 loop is CASSYGGFEQTQYF. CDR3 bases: TGTGCCAGCAGTTACGGGGGGTTCGAGCAGACCCAGTACTTC.

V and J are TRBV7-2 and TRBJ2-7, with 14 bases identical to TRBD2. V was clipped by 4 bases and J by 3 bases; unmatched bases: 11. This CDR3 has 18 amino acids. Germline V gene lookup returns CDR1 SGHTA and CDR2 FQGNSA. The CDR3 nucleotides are TGTGCCAGCAGCTCGCCCGGGACTAGCGGGAGAGTCGACTACGAGCAGTACTTC. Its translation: CASSSPGTSGRVDYEQYF.

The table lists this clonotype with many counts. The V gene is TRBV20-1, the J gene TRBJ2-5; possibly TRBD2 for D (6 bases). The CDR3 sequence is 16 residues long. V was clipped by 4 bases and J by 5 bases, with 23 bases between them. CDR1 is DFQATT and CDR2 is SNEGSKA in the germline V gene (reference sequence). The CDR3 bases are TGCAGTGCTAAAATGGCTTCAGTCGGGAGTCGGGAGACCCAGTACTTC. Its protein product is CSAKMASVGSRETQYF.

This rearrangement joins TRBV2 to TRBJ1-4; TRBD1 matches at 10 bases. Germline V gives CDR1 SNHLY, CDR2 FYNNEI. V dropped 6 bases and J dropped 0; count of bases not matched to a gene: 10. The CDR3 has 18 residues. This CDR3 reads CASSRTWGQGTTNEKLFF. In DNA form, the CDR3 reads TGTGCCAGCAGCCGAACCTGGGGACAGGGGACAACTAATGAAAAACTGTTTTTT.

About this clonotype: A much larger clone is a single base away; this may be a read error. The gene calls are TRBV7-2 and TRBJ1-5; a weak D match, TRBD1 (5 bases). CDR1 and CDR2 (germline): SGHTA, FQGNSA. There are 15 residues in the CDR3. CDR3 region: CASSLLQEVHQSQHF. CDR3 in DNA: TGTGCCAGCAGCCTTTTACAGGAGGTGCATCAGTCCCAGCATTTT.

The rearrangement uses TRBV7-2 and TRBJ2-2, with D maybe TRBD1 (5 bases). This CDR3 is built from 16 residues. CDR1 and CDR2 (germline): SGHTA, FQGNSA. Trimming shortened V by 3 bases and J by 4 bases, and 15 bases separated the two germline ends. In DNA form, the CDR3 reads TGTGCCAGCAGCTTTTACGCAGGGAATCCCACCGGGGAGCTGTTTTTT. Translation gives CASSFYAGNPTGELFF.

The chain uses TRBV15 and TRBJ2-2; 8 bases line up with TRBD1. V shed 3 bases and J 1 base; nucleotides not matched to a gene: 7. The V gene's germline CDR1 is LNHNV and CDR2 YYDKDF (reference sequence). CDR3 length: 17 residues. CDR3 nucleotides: TGTGCCACCAGCAGCTTGGGGGACAGGCTGAACACCGGGGAGCTGTTTTTT. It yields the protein CATSSLGDRLNTGELFF.

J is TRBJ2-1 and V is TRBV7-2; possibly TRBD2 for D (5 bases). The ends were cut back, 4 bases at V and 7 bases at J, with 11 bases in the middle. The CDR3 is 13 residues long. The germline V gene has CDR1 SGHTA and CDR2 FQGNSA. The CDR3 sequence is CASSSLTGNEQFF. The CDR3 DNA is TGTGCCAGCAGCTCCCTGACGGGAAATGAGCAGTTCTTC.

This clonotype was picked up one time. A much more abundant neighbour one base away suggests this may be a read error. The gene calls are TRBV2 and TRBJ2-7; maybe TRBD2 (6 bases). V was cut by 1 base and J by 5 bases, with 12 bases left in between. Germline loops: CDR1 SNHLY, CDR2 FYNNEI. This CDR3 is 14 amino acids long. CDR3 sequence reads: CASSEVAARNEQYF. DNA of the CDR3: TGTGCCAGCAGTGAAGTAGCGGCTCGGAACGAGCAGTACTTC.

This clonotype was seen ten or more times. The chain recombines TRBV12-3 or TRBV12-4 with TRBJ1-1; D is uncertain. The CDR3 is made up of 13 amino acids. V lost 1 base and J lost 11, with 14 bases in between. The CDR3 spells CASSLEDGPTAFF. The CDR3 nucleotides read TGTGCCAGCAGTTTAGAGGACGGGCCGACGGCTTTCTTT.

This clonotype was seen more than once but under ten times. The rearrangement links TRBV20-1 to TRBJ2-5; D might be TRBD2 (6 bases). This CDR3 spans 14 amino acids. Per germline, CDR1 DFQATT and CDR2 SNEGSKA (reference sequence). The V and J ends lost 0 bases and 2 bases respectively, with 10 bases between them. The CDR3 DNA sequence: TGCAGTGCTAGAGAGGGGACTCTGCAAGAGACCCAGTACTTC. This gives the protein CSAREGTLQETQYF.

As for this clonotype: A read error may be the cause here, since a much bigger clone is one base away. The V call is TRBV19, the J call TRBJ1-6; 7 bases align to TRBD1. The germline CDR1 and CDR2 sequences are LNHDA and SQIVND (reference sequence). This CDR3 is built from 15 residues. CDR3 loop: CASSSLTGNNAPLHF. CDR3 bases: TGTGCCAGTAGTTCTCTGACAGGGAATAATGCACCCCTCCACTTT.

As DNA, the CDR3 is TGCAGCGTATCGGACAGGGGAGAGCACGGCTACACCTTC. Its protein product is CSVSDRGEHGYTF. The chain employs TRBV29-1 and TRBJ1-2, with TRBD1 matching 9 bases. CDR3 length: 13 residues. CDR1 and CDR2 (germline): SQVTM, ANQGSEA. J gave up 8 bases and V 6 bases, and 10 bases lay outside the gene matches.